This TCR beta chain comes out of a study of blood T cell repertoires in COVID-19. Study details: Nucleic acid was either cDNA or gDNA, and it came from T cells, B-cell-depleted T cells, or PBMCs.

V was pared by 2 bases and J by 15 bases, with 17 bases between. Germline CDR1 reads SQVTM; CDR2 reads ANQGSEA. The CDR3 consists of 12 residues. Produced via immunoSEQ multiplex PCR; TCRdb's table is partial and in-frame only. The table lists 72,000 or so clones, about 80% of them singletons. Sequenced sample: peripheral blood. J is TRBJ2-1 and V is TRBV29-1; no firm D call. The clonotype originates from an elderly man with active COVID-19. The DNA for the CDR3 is TGCAGCGTTGAACCCTCCACTCAAACCCCGTTCTTC. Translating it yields CSVEPSTQTPFF.